The clone carrying this T cell receptor beta chain was counted a few times. The data are from a study of T-cell memory formation after mild COVID-19. TCR alpha and TCR beta cDNA libraries with sample barcodes and UMIs came from 5'RACE using constant-segment primers. TCRdb re-analysed the 5' RACE reads in MiXCR, keeping a single row per CDR3 protein. The sample lists 350,000 to 400,000 distinct CDR3 sequences; 14% were seen once. Per the germline V gene, CDR1 is MNHNY and CDR2 is SVGAGI (reference sequence). After removal of 6 bases from V and 7 bases from J, the junction contained 14 bases not matched to a gene. The CDR3 loop spans 16 amino acids.

The receptor was isolated from a man younger than 35 who had mild COVID-19 (a few samples of this study predate the infection). Cell type and time point are not known. What was sequenced was PBMCs or a T cell subset sorted from them (not recorded which). The chain is built from TRBV6-6 and TRBJ2-1; 8 bases align to TRBD2. The CDR3 bases are TGTGCCAGCAGGGTTCACGGGGGGGCAGGTGGGAATGAGCAGTTCTTC. This codes for CASRVHGGAGGNEQFF.